The clone carrying this T cell receptor beta chain was found a few times. As yet, its antigen is unknown. The source of the sample is a study of T cell responses to AZD1222 COVID-19 vaccine. Across the whole study: Doses given second, at about 4 or about 12 weeks, were pooled.

The protocol was immunoSEQ multiplex PCR, while the TCRdb copy is restricted to in-frame clones and leaves out a portion. This sample has approximately 130,000 clones; around 90% occur once, and the top ten carry approximately 5.1%. The CDR3 length is 16 residues. With V trimmed by 6 bases and J by 1 base, 7 bases remained unmatched. Germline V lookup: CDR1 MDHEN, CDR2 SYDVKM. Findings and caveats of the study: Baseline seropositives among AZD1222 recipients totaled only 5 or 6. Repertoires in all cases were sampled only once the peak T cell response had passed.

This clonotype was sampled from an adult in good health. The rearrangement links TRBV28 to TRBJ2-3; TRBD1 agrees at 10 bases. Specimen: peripheral blood, collected on day 0 of AZD1222 vaccination. The CDR3 DNA sequence: TGTGCCAGCAGCCGGACAGGGGGGTATGGCACAGATACGCAGTATTTT. Translated, it gives CASSRTGGYGTDTQYF.